The TCR beta chain described here comes from a study of CD8+CD57+ T cells in acquired aplastic anemia. Across the whole study: An average of roughly 2.9 ug of DNA was obtained from sorted CD4+ and CD8+ cells.

Individuals selected for sequencing had exhibited CD8+CD57+ cell expansion on flow cytometry. The template for TCR beta VDJ and CDR3 sequence profiling was genomic DNA. In TCRdb, the reads were re-called with MiXCR into one record per CDR3 protein. Of about half a million distinct CDR3 sequences listed, roughly a third are singletons. The CDR3 is made up of 16 amino acids. The germline V gene has CDR1 MNHNS and CDR2 SASEGT. Trimming took off 6 bases at V and 0 bases at J, with 15 bases between the two ends. Comments on this clonotype: Antigen: not known.

Points from the study as a whole: Between patients and controls, CD8+ Simpson's diversity did not vary significantly.

This rearrangement joins TRBV6-1 to TRBJ1-3, with TRBD1 as a possible D gene (5 bases). This clonotype was obtained from a human donor with aplastic anemia. The sample comprised sorted CD4+, CD8+, or CD8+CD57+ T cells (not recorded which) from PBMCs. This CDR3 reads CASSPVGDFSGNTIYF. The CDR3, as DNA: TGTGCCAGCAGCCCGGTAGGGGACTTCTCTGGAAACACCATATATTTT.